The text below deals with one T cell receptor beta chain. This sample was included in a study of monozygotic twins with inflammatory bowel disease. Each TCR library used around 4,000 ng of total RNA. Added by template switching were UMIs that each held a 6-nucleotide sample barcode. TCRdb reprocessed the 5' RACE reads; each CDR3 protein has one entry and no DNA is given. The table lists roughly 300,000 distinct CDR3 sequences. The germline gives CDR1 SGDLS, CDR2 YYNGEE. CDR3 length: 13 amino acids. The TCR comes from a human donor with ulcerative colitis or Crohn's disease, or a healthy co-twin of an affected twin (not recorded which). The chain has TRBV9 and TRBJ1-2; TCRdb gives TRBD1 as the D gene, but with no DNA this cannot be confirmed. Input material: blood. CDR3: CASSAPGSYGYTF.